Detailed here is one T cell receptor (beta chain). The record originates from a study of T-cell reconstitution after alpha-beta-depleted transplantation in children. V shed 0 bases, J shed 3 bases, and the junction held 6 bases outside the gene matches. CDR3 length equals 15 residues. Germline CDR1 reads DFQATT; CDR2 reads SNEGSKA (reference sequence). The TCRbeta library incorporated unique molecular identifiers. TCRdb re-called the PCR reads through MiXCR, storing one row per CDR3 protein. The repertoire consists of about a million distinct CDR3 sequences, with roughly 29% occurring once and the leading ten covering roughly 31%.

The chain has TRBV20-1 and TRBJ2-3, with 7 positions matching TRBD2. The sequencing used PBMCs, mostly from graft donor cells, collected 360 days after TCRalphabeta/CD19-depleted stem cell transplant. The sequence came from a boy under two years old who had a stem cell transplant for SCID, so the T cells may come from the graft donor. The CDR3 sequence is CSARDWGGKTDTQYF. CDR3 DNA sequence: TGCAGTGCTAGAGATTGGGGGGGAAAAACAGATACGCAGTATTTT.